This TCR beta chain stems from a study of blood T cells in healthy people across ages. Study-level background: Researchers report that template switching captured about one barcoded beta molecule per two T cells.

Donors were healthy Caucasian individuals from Russia aged roughly 6 to 95. A second PCR, run for roughly 6 to 11 cycles, used a sample-barcoded 5' primer plus a J-beta primer mix. Each CDR3 protein is one row after TCRdb ran MiXCR on the 5' RACE reads. In the table there are 650,000 to 950,000 distinct CDR3 sequences, roughly 44% of which are singletons. This CDR3 comprises 14 residues. The germline CDR1 and CDR2 sequences are SGHTA and FQGNSA. V shed 4 bases, J shed 4 bases, and the junction held 4 bases outside the gene matches. This clonotype was seen repeatedly, ten times or more. The sequence derives from a man in his 60s in good health. The chain joins TRBV7-2 to TRBJ2-3; 8 nucleotides align to TRBD1. The specimen was blood. The CDR3 protein is CASSSGQGSDTQYF. The DNA for the CDR3 is TGTGCCAGCAGCTCCGGACAGGGATCAGATACGCAGTATTTT.